The 28 T cell receptor beta chains below come from one sample, sequenced in a study of blood T cells in healthy people across ages. Alongside a J-beta primer mix, a sample-barcoded 5' primer served in a second PCR lasting about 6 to 11 cycles. TCRdb reprocessed the 5' RACE reads via MiXCR and lists one record per CDR3 protein. The table includes some 940,000 distinct CDR3 sequences, under 35% detected once. These data were likewise used in another study, on T cells of mothers and their children.

Sequencing was done on a sample of blood. These TCRs come from a woman between 35 and 50 years old in good health.

This clonotype was recorded a few times. The chain uses TRBV5-1 and TRBJ2-5; 9 nucleotides match TRBD2. This CDR3 comprises 16 residues. CDR1 is SGHRS and CDR2 is YFSETQ in the germline V gene. Trimming at V came to 4 bases and at J to 0 bases, leaving 7 bases not matched to a gene. Written as DNA, the CDR3 is TGCGCCAGCAGCGAATTTAGCGGGAGAGACCAAGAGACCCAGTACTTC. This codes for CASSEFSGRDQETQYF.

There are many counts of this clonotype. This chain links TRBV9 with TRBJ2-1; tentatively, D is TRBD1 (6 bases). Germline CDR1 SGDLS, CDR2 YYNGEE. CDR3 size: 16 residues. V was cut by 3 bases and J by 5 bases, with 18 bases left in between. The DNA for the CDR3 is TGTGCCAGCAGCGGTACGACTTGGCAGGGGAACAATGAGCAGTTCTTC. Its translation is CASSGTTWQGNNEQFF.

As for this clonotype: A single base separates this from a much larger clone, so it may be a read error. The V and J genes are TRBV20-1 and TRBJ2-5, with 14 bases matching TRBD2. Germline V gene lookup returns CDR1 DFQATT and CDR2 SNEGSKA (reference sequence). The CDR3 runs to 17 residues. The chain's CDR3 is CSARPRRLAGGRETQDF. CDR3 bases: TGCAGTGCTAGACCCCGAAGACTAGCGGGGGGGAGAGAGACCCAGGACTTC.

This rearrangement joins TRBV11-2 to TRBJ2-1; 11 bases line up with TRBD1. The germline gives CDR1 SGHAT, CDR2 FQNNGV. Trimming at V came to 5 bases and at J to 8 bases, leaving 8 bases not matched to a gene. CDR3 size: 15 residues. CDR3 bases: TGTGCCAGCAGCGAGGGGGGACAGGGGGTCTATGAGCAGTTCTTC. It yields the protein CASSEGGQGVYEQFF.

This clonotype was seen repeatedly, ten times or more. The chain recombines TRBV6-5 with TRBJ2-4, with D possibly being TRBD2 (5 bases). Germline values: CDR1 MNHEY, CDR2 SVGAGI. There are 17 residues in the CDR3. Trimming stripped 3 bases from V and 8 bases from J, with 23 bases between. This CDR3 is CASSYSLPGMAVDIQYF. The DNA of the CDR3 is TGTGCCAGCAGTTATTCTCTCCCCGGGATGGCAGTGGACATTCAGTACTTC.

This clonotype has only a few counts. The rearrangement links TRBV12-3 or TRBV12-4 to TRBJ1-5; perhaps TRBD1 as D (6 bases). The CDR3 length is 15 residues. V was cut by 5 bases and J by 2 bases, with 13 bases left in between. The CDR3 here is CASSPRGAGNQPQHF. CDR3 coding DNA: TGTGCCAGCAGTCCCCGGGGGGCGGGCAATCAGCCCCAGCATTTT.

Ten or more counts support this clonotype. The chain is built from TRBV12-3 or TRBV12-4 and TRBJ2-7; maybe TRBD1 (6 bases). V lost 3 bases and J lost 4, with 13 bases in between. The CDR3 contains 14 residues. DNA of the CDR3: TGTGCCAGCAGTTTGGCGACAGGAGAGTACGAGCAGTACTTC. Its translation: CASSLATGEYEQYF.

This clonotype was seen at least ten times. Here the CDR3 DNA reads TGTGCCAGCAGTTTTAGGATCGAAAACATTCAGTACTTC. It yields the protein CASSFRIENIQYF. The chain carries TRBV12-3 or TRBV12-4 and TRBJ2-4; D remains ambiguous. Trimming shortened V by 3 bases and J by 5 bases, and 8 bases separated the two germline ends. The CDR3 contains 13 residues.

The chain carries TRBV28 and TRBJ2-7; 10 bases are shared with TRBD1. Trimming at V came to 5 bases and at J to 8 bases, leaving 12 bases not matched to a gene. The CDR3 is 15 residues long. CDR1 MDHEN and CDR2 SYDVKM come from the germline V gene. The chain's CDR3 is CASSPTGQGTPKQYF. Written as DNA, the CDR3 is TGTGCCAGCAGTCCTACGGGACAGGGGACCCCCAAGCAGTACTTC.

This clonotype was found many times. The rearrangement uses TRBV25-1 and TRBJ2-5; D remains unclear. Germline CDR1 reads MGHDK; CDR2 reads SYGVNS. The CDR3 has 13 residues. Deletions cut 3 bases from V and 1 base from J, with 6 bases between. In DNA, the CDR3 is TGTGCCAGCAGTGAGGCCTTCCAAGAGACCCAGTACTTC. Translated: CASSEAFQETQYF.

This clonotype appeared many times. The CDR3 sequence: CASSSGRWGIDKNIQYF. As DNA, the CDR3 is TGTGCCAGCAGTTCGGGCCGGTGGGGGATTGACAAAAACATTCAGTACTTC. This chain joins TRBV28 and TRBJ2-4; D may match TRBD1 or TRBD2 (5 bases each). This CDR3 spans 17 amino acids. Per the germline V gene, CDR1 is MDHEN and CDR2 is SYDVKM. The V end lost 4 bases, the J end lost 3 bases, and 19 bases lay between the germline ends.

The rearrangement joins TRBV20-1 to TRBJ1-4, with TRBD1 as a possible D gene (6 bases). This CDR3 has 18 residues. The V end lost 1 base, the J end lost 9 bases, and 27 bases lay between the germline ends. Per the germline V gene, CDR1 is DFQATT and CDR2 is SNEGSKA (reference sequence). Here the CDR3 reads CSARAGLRGQGKFKKLFF. CDR3 in DNA: TGCAGTGCTAGAGCCGGACTCCGGGGGCAGGGCAAATTTAAAAAACTGTTTTTT.

V gene TRBV18 combines with J gene TRBJ1-2; D may be TRBD1 (5 bases). Germline V lookup: CDR1 KGHSH, CDR2 LQKENI. The CDR3 length is 15 residues. Trimming stripped 5 bases from V and 0 bases from J, with 13 bases between. CDR3: CASSSTVHTNYGYTF. DNA for the CDR3: TGTGCCAGCTCATCGACAGTTCACACTAACTATGGCTACACCTTC.

This clonotype occurred a few times. The V gene is TRBV7-6, the J gene TRBJ2-3; D might be TRBD1 (5 bases). The V gene's germline CDR1 is SGHVS and CDR2 FNYEAQ. V lost 4 bases and J lost 4, with 15 bases in between. The CDR3 is made up of 15 amino acids. CDR3: CASSSSRGWADTQYF. CDR3 nucleotides: TGTGCCAGCAGCTCTAGTAGGGGATGGGCAGATACGCAGTATTTT.

The genes are TRBV5-1 and TRBJ2-7; D unclear. V lost 3 bases, J lost 4 bases, and 14 bases lay in between. Germline assignment: CDR1 SGHRS and CDR2 YFSETQ. This CDR3 is built from 14 residues. The CDR3 loop reads CASSYSPTTYEQYF. The CDR3 DNA is TGCGCCAGCAGCTACAGTCCTACGACTTACGAGCAGTACTTC.

This clonotype came up a few times. The chain joins TRBV14 to TRBJ1-2; the D is unclear. The V end was cut by 4 bases, the J end by 3 bases, with 12 bases between. This CDR3 region has 14 residues. Germline-derived CDR1 and CDR2 are SGHDN and FVKESK. The CDR3 sequence is CASSPFLGDYGYTF. CDR3 DNA sequence: TGTGCCAGCAGCCCGTTTCTTGGGGACTATGGCTACACCTTC. The whole variable domain, filled in from reference TRBV14 and TRBJ1-2, reads EAGVTQFPSHSVIEKGQTVTLRCDPISGHDNLYWYRRVMGKEIKFLLHFVKESKQDESGMPNNRFLAERTGGTYSTLKVQPAELEDSGVYFCASSPFLGDYGYTFGSGTRLTVV.

This clonotype has ten or more counts. The chain has TRBV29-1 and TRBJ2-1, with 7 bases identical to TRBD1. Unmatched junction bases numbered 7, after V lost 7 bases and J lost 4 bases. The germline V gene encodes CDR1 SQVTM and CDR2 ANQGSEA. This CDR3 has 13 amino acids. CDR3 loop: CSERQGLYNEQFF. The CDR3 nucleotides read TGCAGCGAAAGACAGGGCCTTTACAATGAGCAGTTCTTC.

This clonotype showed up many times. The rearrangement joins TRBV7-9 to TRBJ2-5, with D possibly called TRBD1 or TRBD2 (5 bases each). Germline CDR1 SEHNR, CDR2 FQNEAQ (reference sequence). The CDR3 is 14 amino acids. The V gene lost 5 bases and the J gene lost 5 bases, with 15 bases spanning the gap. CDR3 residues: CASSRTPEGETQYF. In DNA, the CDR3 is TGTGCCAGCAGCCGGACTCCCGAGGGGGAGACCCAGTACTTC.

V gene TRBV7-2 combines with J gene TRBJ2-3; D possibly corresponds to TRBD1 (5 bases). Germline CDR1 reads SGHTA; CDR2 reads FQGNSA. V was cut by 5 bases and J by 1 base, with 13 bases left in between. The CDR3 has 15 amino acids. The CDR3 DNA is TGTGCCAGCAGCCACCAGGGATGGTGCACAGATACGCAGTATTTT. Its translation: CASSHQGWCTDTQYF.

There are a few counts of this clonotype. This chain connects TRBV27 to TRBJ2-7, with 11 bases fitting TRBD1. The germline V gene has CDR1 MNHEY and CDR2 SMNVEV (reference sequence). This CDR3 region has 19 residues. Trimming cost V 8 bases and J 0 bases; bases outside gene matches: 18. CDR3 residues: CASAIIAWTGGRPSYEQYF. The CDR3 DNA sequence: TGTGCCAGCGCCATTATAGCGTGGACAGGGGGCCGTCCCTCCTACGAGCAGTACTTC.

This clonotype has at least ten counts. The V call is TRBV29-1, the J call TRBJ2-4, with D perhaps TRBD2 (5 bases). From germline, CDR1 is SQVTM and CDR2 ANQGSEA. V was clipped by 7 bases and J by 8 bases, with 15 bases between them. This CDR3 comprises 12 residues. In DNA, the CDR3 is TGCAGCGCCCTCCCCAGTAGCGACATTCAGTACTTC. This gives the protein CSALPSSDIQYF.

As concerns this clonotype: A much bigger clone sits one base away, suggesting this may be a read error. Here the CDR3 DNA reads TGTGCCAGCAGTACCGGGACTAGCGGGGGTGAGCAGTACTTC. This translates into CASSTGTSGGEQYF. V and J are TRBV2 and TRBJ2-4, with 14 bases that match TRBD2. Germline values: CDR1 SNHLY, CDR2 FYNNEI. The V segment lost 5 bases and the J segment 13 bases; nucleotides outside the gene matches: 7. This CDR3 region has 14 residues.

This clonotype was detected many times. The rearrangement uses TRBV6-1 and TRBJ2-7; no clear D gene. CDR1 MNHNS and CDR2 SASEGT come from the germline V gene. The CDR3 extends over 12 amino acids. V dropped 6 bases and J dropped 4 bases, with 10 bases sitting between them. CDR3 region: CASRWGLYEQYF. The CDR3 region has the DNA TGTGCCAGCAGGTGGGGTTTGTACGAGCAGTACTTC.

V gene TRBV28 combines with J gene TRBJ2-7; a possible D gene is TRBD1 (6 bases). The length of the CDR3 is 14 residues. Deletions cut 5 bases from V and 2 bases from J, with 13 bases between. The V gene's germline CDR1 is MDHEN and CDR2 SYDVKM. Here the CDR3 reads CASSNRQVPYEQYF. The CDR3 region has the DNA TGTGCCAGCAGTAACCGACAGGTCCCCTACGAGCAGTACTTC.

This clonotype was seen at least ten times. The chain has TRBV29-1 and TRBJ2-7; D ambiguous. The CDR3 has 12 amino acids. Germline-derived CDR1 and CDR2 are SQVTM and ANQGSEA. V was pared by 4 bases and J by 3 bases, with 10 bases between. The CDR3 region is CSVGLGRYEQYF. The CDR3 DNA reads as TGCAGCGTTGGACTCGGACGCTACGAGCAGTACTTC.

With regard to this clonotype: This clone may be a read error of a much larger clone one base away. The chain joins TRBV12-3 or TRBV12-4 to TRBJ2-6; the D call may be TRBD1 or TRBD2 (6 bases each). The CDR3 runs 15 residues. The CDR3 reads CASSLQGPGANVRTF. The CDR3 nucleotides are TGTGCCAGCAGTTTACAGGGACCGGGGGCCAACGTCCGGACTTTC.

The DNA of the CDR3 is TGTGCCAGCAGCCAGAGACAGGGGGCCGGAGCTAACTATGGCTACACCTTC. It yields the protein CASSQRQGAGANYGYTF. The chain links TRBV7-2 to TRBJ1-2; TRBD1 aligns across 10 bases. Germline-derived CDR1 and CDR2 are SGHTA and FQGNSA. V gave up 5 bases and J gave up 0 bases; unmatched junction bases: 9. There are 17 residues in the CDR3. Full variable domain (outside the CDR3, taken from reference TRBV7-2 and TRBJ1-2): GAGVSQSPSNKVTEKGKDVELRCDPISGHTALYWYRQSLGQGLEFLIYFQGNSAPDKSGLPSDRFSAERTGGSVSTLTIQRTQQEDSAVYLCASSQRQGAGANYGYTFGSGTRLTVV.

This clonotype occurred many times. The chain is built from TRBV29-1 and TRBJ2-7; D not resolved. CDR3 length: 12 amino acids. CDR1 and CDR2 from the germline V gene are SQVTM and ANQGSEA. V lost 7 bases and J lost 3, with 13 bases in between. In nucleotides, the CDR3 is TGCAGCGCTCGACTCGGGCTCTACGAGCAGTACTTC. Translation gives CSARLGLYEQYF.